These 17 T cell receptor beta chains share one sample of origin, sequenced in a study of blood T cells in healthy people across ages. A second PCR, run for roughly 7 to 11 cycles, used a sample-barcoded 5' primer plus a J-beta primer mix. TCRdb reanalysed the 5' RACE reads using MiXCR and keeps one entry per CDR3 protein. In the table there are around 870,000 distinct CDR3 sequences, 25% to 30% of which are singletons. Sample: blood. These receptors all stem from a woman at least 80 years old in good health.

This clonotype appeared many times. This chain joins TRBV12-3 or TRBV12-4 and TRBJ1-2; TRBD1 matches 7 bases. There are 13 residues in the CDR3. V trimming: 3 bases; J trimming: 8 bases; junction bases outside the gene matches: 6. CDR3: CASSFRGLGGYTF. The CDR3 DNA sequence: TGTGCCAGCAGTTTTAGGGGGCTCGGGGGCTACACCTTC.

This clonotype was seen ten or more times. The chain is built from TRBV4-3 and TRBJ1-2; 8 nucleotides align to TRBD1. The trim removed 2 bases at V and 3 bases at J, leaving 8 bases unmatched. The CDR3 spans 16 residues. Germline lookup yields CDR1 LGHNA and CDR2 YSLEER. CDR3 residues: CASSQTGTGYDYGYTF. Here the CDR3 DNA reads TGCGCCAGCAGCCAAACCGGGACAGGTTACGACTATGGCTACACCTTC.

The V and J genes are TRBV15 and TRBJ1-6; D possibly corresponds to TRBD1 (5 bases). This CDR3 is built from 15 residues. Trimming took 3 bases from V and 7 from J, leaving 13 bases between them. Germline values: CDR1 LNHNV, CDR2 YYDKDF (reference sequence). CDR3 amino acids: CATSSFREGNSPLHF. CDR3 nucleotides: TGTGCCACCAGCAGCTTCAGAGAGGGGAATTCACCCCTCCACTTT.

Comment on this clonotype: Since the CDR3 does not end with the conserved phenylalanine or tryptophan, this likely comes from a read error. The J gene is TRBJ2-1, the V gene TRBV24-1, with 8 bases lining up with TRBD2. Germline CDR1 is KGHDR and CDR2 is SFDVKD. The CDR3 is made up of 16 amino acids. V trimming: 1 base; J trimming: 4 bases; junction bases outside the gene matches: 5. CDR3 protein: CATSDFRRGAYNEQFL. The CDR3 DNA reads TGTGCCACCAGTGATTTCAGGCGGGGGGCTTACAATGAGCAGTTCCTC.

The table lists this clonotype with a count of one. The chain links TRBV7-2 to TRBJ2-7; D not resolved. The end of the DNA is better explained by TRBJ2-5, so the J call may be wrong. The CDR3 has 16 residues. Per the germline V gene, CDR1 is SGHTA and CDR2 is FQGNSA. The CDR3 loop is CASSSPATEWSETQYF. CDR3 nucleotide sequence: TGTGCCAGCAGCTCCCCGGCTACGGAGTGGAGTGAGACCCAGTACTTC.

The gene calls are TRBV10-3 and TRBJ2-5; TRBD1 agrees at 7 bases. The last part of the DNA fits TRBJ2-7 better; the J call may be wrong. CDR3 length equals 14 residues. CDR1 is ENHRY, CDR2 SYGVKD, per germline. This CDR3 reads CAISEMKTGNEQYF. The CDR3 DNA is TGTGCCATCAGTGAAATGAAGACAGGGAACGAGCAGTACTTC.

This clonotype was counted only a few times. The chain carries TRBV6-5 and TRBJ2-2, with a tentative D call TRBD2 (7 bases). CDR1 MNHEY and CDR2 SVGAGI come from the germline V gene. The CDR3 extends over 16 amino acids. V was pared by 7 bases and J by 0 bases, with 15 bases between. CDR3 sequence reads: CASTPRGLPNTGELFF. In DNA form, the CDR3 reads TGTGCCAGCACCCCCAGGGGACTACCGAACACCGGGGAGCTGTTTTTT.

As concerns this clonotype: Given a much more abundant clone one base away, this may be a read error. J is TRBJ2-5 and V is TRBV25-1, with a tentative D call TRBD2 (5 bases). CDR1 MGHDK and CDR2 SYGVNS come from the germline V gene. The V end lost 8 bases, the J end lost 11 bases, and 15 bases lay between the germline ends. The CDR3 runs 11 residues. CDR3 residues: CASYGGGEQYF. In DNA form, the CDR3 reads TGTGCCAGCTATGGAGGCGGTGAGCAGTACTTC. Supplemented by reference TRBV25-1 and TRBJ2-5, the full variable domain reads EADIYQTPRYLVIGTGKKITLECSQTMGHDKMYWYQQDPGMELHLIHYSYGVNSTEKGDLSSESTVSRIRTEHFPLTLESARPSHTSQYLCASYGGGEQYFGPGTRLLVL.

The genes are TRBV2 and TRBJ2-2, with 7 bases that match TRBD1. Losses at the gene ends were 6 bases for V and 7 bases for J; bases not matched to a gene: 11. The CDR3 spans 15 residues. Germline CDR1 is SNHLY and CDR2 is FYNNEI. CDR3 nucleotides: TGTGCCAGCAGGAAAGATACAGGGGTAGGCGGGGAGCTGTTTTTT. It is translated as CASRKDTGVGGELFF.

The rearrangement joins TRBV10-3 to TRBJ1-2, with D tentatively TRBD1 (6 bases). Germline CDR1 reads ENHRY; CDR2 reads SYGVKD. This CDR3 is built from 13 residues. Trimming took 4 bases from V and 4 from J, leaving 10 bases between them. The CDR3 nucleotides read TGTGCCATCAGTGGGTCAGGGGCCTATGGCTACACCTTC. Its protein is CAISGSGAYGYTF.

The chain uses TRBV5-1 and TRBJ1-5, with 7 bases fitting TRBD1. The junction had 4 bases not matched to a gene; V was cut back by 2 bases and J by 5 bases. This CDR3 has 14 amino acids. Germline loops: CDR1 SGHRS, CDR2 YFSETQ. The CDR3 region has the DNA TGCGCCAGCAGCTTCGACAGGGTGGATCAGCCCCAGCATTTT. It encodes CASSFDRVDQPQHF. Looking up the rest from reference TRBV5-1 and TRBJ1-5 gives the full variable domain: KAGVTQTPRYLIKTRGQQVTLSCSPISGHRSVSWYQQTPGQGLQFLFEYFSETQRNKGNFPGRFSGRQFSNSRSEMNVSTLELGDSALYLCASSFDRVDQPQHFGDGTRLSIL.

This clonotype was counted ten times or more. Here the CDR3 reads CASSQGGDSESYYGYTF. CDR3 nucleotide sequence: TGTGCCAGCAGCCAGGGTGGGGACAGTGAATCTTACTATGGCTACACCTTC. The gene calls are TRBV4-2 and TRBJ1-2, with TRBD1 matching over 7 bases. The germline V gene encodes CDR1 LGHNA and CDR2 YNFKEQ. The V segment lost 3 bases and the J segment 3 bases; nucleotides outside the gene matches: 13. The CDR3 has 17 amino acids.

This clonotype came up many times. The CDR3 region is CSARTGSGPGELFF. The CDR3 coding sequence is TGCAGTGCCAGGACAGGGTCAGGTCCCGGGGAGCTGTTTTTT. J is TRBJ2-2 and V is TRBV20-1; 8 bases map to TRBD1. Per germline, CDR1 DFQATT and CDR2 SNEGSKA (reference sequence). There are 14 residues in the CDR3. The V segment lost 6 bases and the J segment 6 bases; nucleotides outside the gene matches: 9.

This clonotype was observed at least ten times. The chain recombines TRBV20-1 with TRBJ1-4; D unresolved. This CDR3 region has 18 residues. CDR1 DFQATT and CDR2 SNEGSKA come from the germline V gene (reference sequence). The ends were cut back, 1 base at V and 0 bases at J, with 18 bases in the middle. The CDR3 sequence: CSARVPGTSSATNEKLFF. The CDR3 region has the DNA TGCAGTGCTAGAGTTCCGGGTACCTCTTCTGCAACTAATGAAAAACTGTTTTTT.

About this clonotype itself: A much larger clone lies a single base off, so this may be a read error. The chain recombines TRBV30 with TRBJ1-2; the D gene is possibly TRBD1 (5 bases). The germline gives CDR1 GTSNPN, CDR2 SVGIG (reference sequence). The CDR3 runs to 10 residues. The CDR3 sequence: CAWSGLGCTF. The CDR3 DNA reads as TGTGCCTGGTCAGGGCTCGGCTGCACCTTC.

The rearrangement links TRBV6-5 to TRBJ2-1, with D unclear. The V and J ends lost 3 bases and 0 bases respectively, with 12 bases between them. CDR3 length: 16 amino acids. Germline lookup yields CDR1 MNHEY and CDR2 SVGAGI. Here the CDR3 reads CASSYEPPSSYNEQFF. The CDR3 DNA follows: TGTGCCAGCAGTTATGAGCCACCAAGCTCCTACAATGAGCAGTTCTTC.

The DNA for the CDR3 is TGTGCCAGCAACCCTTACAAGGGGGCACATAACACTGAAGCTTTCTTT. This gives the protein CASNPYKGAHNTEAFF. The chain carries TRBV7-2 and TRBJ1-1; the match to TRBD1 covers 7 bases. Germline-derived CDR1 and CDR2 are SGHTA and FQGNSA. This CDR3 region has 16 residues. Trimming took 7 bases from V and 2 from J; bases not matched to a gene: 13. The whole variable domain, filled in from reference TRBV7-2 and TRBJ1-1, reads GAGVSQSPSNKVTEKGKDVELRCDPISGHTALYWYRQSLGQGLEFLIYFQGNSAPDKSGLPSDRFSAERTGGSVSTLTIQRTQQEDSAVYLCASNPYKGAHNTEAFFGQGTRLTVV.